This T cell receptor beta chain is drawn from a study of blood T cell repertoires in COVID-19. Study-wide background: Some COVID-19 samples were acute and others convalescent; all came from the United States, Italy and Spain.

Original processing methods: The assay estimated nucleated cells by amplifying reference gene primers. Only in-frame clones appear in the TCRdb table, and some are missing; sequencing was by immunoSEQ multiplex PCR. For V, J and clone size, that table is used; D and trimming come from the DNA. Of about 130,000 clones in the sample, nearly 70% were seen once. This clone appeared once. Source material: peripheral blood. This TCR came from a woman between 65 and 79 years old with acute or convalescent COVID-19.

The CDR3, as DNA: TGTGCCATCAGCGACGGACAGGGCGATGGCTACACCTTC. Residues: CAISDGQGDGYTF. The V gene is TRBV10-3, the J gene TRBJ1-2, with 8 bases fitting TRBD1. J was trimmed by 6 bases and V by 6 bases; bases with no gene match: 6. CDR3 length: 13 amino acids. CDR1 and CDR2 from the germline V gene are ENHRY and SYGVKD.